The clone carrying this T cell receptor (beta chain) was seen ten or more times. The antigen is not known. These data originate in a study of T cells in Graves' hyperthyroidism and ophthalmopathy. Study observations and caveats: Median prediction lead before ophthalmopathy onset was six to eight months with the model.

Each person with ophthalmopathy scored at least 3 on the Clinical Activity Score, reached NOSPECS grade 4 or higher, and had been ill under 3 months. Amplification yielded TCR beta CDR3 regions, with RNA transcripts as the source. HTBI primers drove first-round RT-PCR of the TCR CDR3. Each CDR3 protein is one row after TCRdb ran MiXCR on the multiplex PCR reads. The table lists 600,000 or so distinct CDR3 sequences, approximately 14% of them singletons. Deletions cut 5 bases from V and 1 base from J, with 12 bases between. This CDR3 spans 15 amino acids. Germline values: CDR1 MNHNS, CDR2 SASEGT. Sequenced sample: blood. The receptor was isolated from a woman between 45 and 60 years old with Graves' ophthalmopathy. The chain is built from TRBV6-1 and TRBJ2-1; possibly TRBD2 for D (5 bases). The CDR3 sequence is CASSSRTGSYNEQFF. In DNA, the CDR3 is TGTGCCAGCAGTTCGAGAACGGGGTCCTACAATGAGCAGTTCTTC.